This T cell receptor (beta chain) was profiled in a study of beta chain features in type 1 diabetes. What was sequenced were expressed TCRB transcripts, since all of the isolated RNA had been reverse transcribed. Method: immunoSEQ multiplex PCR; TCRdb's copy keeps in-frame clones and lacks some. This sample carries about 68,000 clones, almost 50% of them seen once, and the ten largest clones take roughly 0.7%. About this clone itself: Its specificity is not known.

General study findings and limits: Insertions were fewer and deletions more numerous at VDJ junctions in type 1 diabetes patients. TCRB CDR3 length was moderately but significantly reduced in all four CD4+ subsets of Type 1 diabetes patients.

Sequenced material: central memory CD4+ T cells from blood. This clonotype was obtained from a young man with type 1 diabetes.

The CDR3 protein is CASSIGLAARETQYF. CDR3 in DNA: TGTGCCAGTAGTATAGGGCTAGCGGCACGAGAGACCCAGTACTTC. The rearrangement uses TRBV19 and TRBJ2-5; 7 nucleotides align to TRBD2. From germline, CDR1 is LNHDA and CDR2 SQIVND (reference sequence). The CDR3 has 15 amino acids. The V segment lost 1 base and the J segment 4 bases; nucleotides outside the gene matches: 6.